This entry lists 13 T cell receptor beta chains sequenced from one sample in a study of Ad26.COV2.S vaccination and SARS-CoV-2 variants. Repertoires were generated with immunoSEQ multiplex PCR, while TCRdb's copy carries only in-frame clones and drops some. The repertoire includes about 94,000 clones, 82% of them detected once, and about a sixth sits in the top ten. The sample was peripheral blood, taken after recovery from COVID-19. These receptors originate from a human donor who had recovered from COVID-19.

This clone was detected a few times. DNA of the CDR3: TGTGCCAGCAGTGAAGTTGGGACAGATAATTCACCCCTCCACTTT. It codes for CASSEVGTDNSPLHF. The chain combines TRBV6-1 with TRBJ1-6, with 7 bases aligning to TRBD1. After removal of 1 base from V and 5 bases from J, the junction contained 2 bases not matched to a gene. Germline lookup yields CDR1 MNHNS and CDR2 SASEGT. There are 15 residues in the CDR3.

J is TRBJ1-2 and V is TRBV27; no definite D call. This CDR3 region has 14 residues. V lost 2 bases and J lost 1, with 8 bases in between. Germline CDR1 and CDR2: MNHEY and SMNVEV (reference sequence). CDR3 DNA sequence: TGTGCCAGCAGTTTAATGGGCGGTAACTATGGCTACACCTTC. It is translated as CASSLMGGNYGYTF.

This chain uses TRBV28 with TRBJ1-1; D gene ambiguous. CDR3 length equals 14 residues. Germline V gives CDR1 MDHEN, CDR2 SYDVKM. The V end lost 5 bases, the J end lost 2 bases, and 12 bases lay between the germline ends. This chain's CDR3 is CASSTTDPNTEAFF. As DNA, the CDR3 is TGTGCCAGCAGTACGACGGACCCTAACACTGAAGCTTTCTTT.

V gene TRBV27 combines with J gene TRBJ2-7; unclear D gene. Germline V gene data show CDR1 as MNHEY and CDR2 as SMNVEV (reference sequence). CDR3 size: 14 residues. Trimming pared 6 bases from V and 3 bases from J, leaving 15 bases between. This CDR3 reads CASRLTWKSYEQYF. The CDR3 DNA reads TGTGCCAGCAGACTGACCTGGAAAAGCTACGAGCAGTACTTC.

About this clone: Given the absence of the conserved phenylalanine or tryptophan at the CDR3 end, a read error is likely. This sequence joins TRBV5-4 and TRBJ1-2; the D gene is possibly TRBD1 (6 bases). Germline V gives CDR1 SGHNT, CDR2 YYREEE (reference sequence). The germline V and J ends were trimmed by 5 bases and 8 bases, with 31 bases remaining between them. The CDR3 is made up of 18 amino acids. The CDR3: CASSLPPGRTDFGRGYTL. The CDR3 DNA reads TGTGCCAGCAGTCTACCTCCCGGTAGGACAGACTTCGGGAGGGGCTACACCCTC.

The chain links TRBV7-6 to TRBJ2-1; D ambiguous. CDR1 SGHVS and CDR2 FNYEAQ come from the germline V gene. The V end was cut by 5 bases, the J end by 0 bases, with 14 bases between. This CDR3 spans 16 amino acids. The CDR3 reads CASSLNTPSSYNEQFF. CDR3 nucleotide sequence: TGTGCCAGCAGCCTTAACACGCCGAGCTCCTACAATGAGCAGTTCTTC.

The rearrangement uses TRBV19 and TRBJ2-3, with 7 bases that match TRBD2. CDR3 length: 17 amino acids. J lost 3 bases, V lost 3 bases, and 12 bases had no gene match. The germline V gene encodes CDR1 LNHDA and CDR2 SQIVND (reference sequence). Here the CDR3 reads CASSINYPGTTTDTQYF. CDR3 in DNA: TGTGCCAGTAGTATCAATTACCCAGGGACTACAACAGATACGCAGTATTTT.

As to this clone: Other DNA sequences in this specimen translate into the identical CDR3. The chain couples TRBV7-2 to TRBJ2-7; D gene uncertain. V was shortened by 3 bases and J by 1 base, with 1 base between the two germline ends. This CDR3 is built from 11 residues. From germline, CDR1 is SGHTA and CDR2 FQGNSA. The CDR3 DNA follows: TGTGCCAGCAGCTTGTCCTACGAGCAGTACTTC. It yields the protein CASSLSYEQYF.

CDR3 in DNA: TGTGCCAGCAGTTCACAGGGGAATGAGCAGTTCTTC. Amino acid sequence: CASSSQGNEQFF. This chain joins TRBV27 and TRBJ2-1; 7 bases fit TRBD1. Trimming at V came to 4 bases and at J to 7 bases, leaving 1 base not matched to a gene. The CDR3 sequence is 12 residues long. The germline V gene has CDR1 MNHEY and CDR2 SMNVEV (reference sequence).

The CDR3 coding sequence is TGTGCCAGCAGTGGAGGTTATGGGTACGAGCAGTACTTC. Translating gives CASSGGYGYEQYF. The chain uses TRBV27 and TRBJ2-7; TRBD2 is a possible D gene (5 bases). Germline CDR1 reads MNHEY; CDR2 reads SMNVEV (reference sequence). Trimming removed 5 bases from V and 4 bases from J, with 12 bases in between. This CDR3 contains 13 residues.

The rearrangement uses TRBV7-2 and TRBJ1-4; D uncertain. This CDR3 has 15 amino acids. Trimming shortened V by 5 bases and J by 0 bases, and 10 bases separated the two germline ends. Germline CDR1 reads SGHTA; CDR2 reads FQGNSA. The CDR3 DNA is TGTGCCAGCAGCGGCCACAGTGCAACTAATGAAAAACTGTTTTTT. It yields the protein CASSGHSATNEKLFF.

This clone was recorded once. This sequence joins TRBV7-9 and TRBJ1-1; possible D gene TRBD1, 5 bases. This CDR3 comprises 15 residues. V was cut by 3 bases and J by 4 bases, with 15 bases left in between. Germline lookup yields CDR1 SEHNR and CDR2 FQNEAQ (reference sequence). CDR3 coding DNA: TGTGCCAGCAGCTTTAGGGTAGGGGTCGCCACTGAAGCTTTCTTT. Residues: CASSFRVGVATEAFF.

The chain carries TRBV15 and TRBJ1-1; D is undetermined. Looked up from germline, CDR1 is LNHNV and CDR2 is YYDKDF (reference sequence). The V end was cut by 10 bases, the J end by 0 bases, with 9 bases between. The CDR3 loop spans 12 amino acids. The CDR3 sequence is CAIQYMNTEAFF. DNA of the CDR3: TGTGCCATACAGTACATGAACACTGAAGCTTTCTTT.